This T cell receptor (beta chain) was identified during a study of tumor-infiltrating lymphocytes in primary liver carcinoma. Unsorted bulk tissue of about 19-33 mg yielded co-extracted RNA and DNA. Surgeons resected the patients' primary liver carcinomas. With chronic HBV infection, the patients were also treatment-naive. About this clonotype itself: No antigen is known for it.

From roughly 0.5 ug total RNA, TCR beta cDNA was generated with a primer in the constant region. Slightly modified ARM-PCR, run as three nested multiplex PCR rounds, produced the TCR beta libraries. A C-beta reverse primer was combined with TRBV1-TRBV30 forward primers in the first two PCR rounds, and each round had approximately 9 cycles. Via MiXCR, TCRdb re-called the multiplex PCR reads, giving one row per CDR3 protein. The sample shows more than 60,000 distinct CDR3 sequences, roughly three quarters of them seen only once. The V segment lost 10 bases and the J segment 1 base; nucleotides outside the gene matches: 15. Germline-derived CDR1 and CDR2 are LGHNA and YNFKEQ. The CDR3 length is 16 residues. Study results and caveats: Tumors reached a significantly greater top-250-clone fraction than blood did (p = 0.039). About 8-25% of top clones, no more, were shared by all five regions.

The specimen was liver tumor tissue from sampling region 4. As to subset: tumor region T4, right-lateral pole. This rearrangement joins TRBV4-2 to TRBJ2-7; 8 positions agree with TRBD2. This clonotype originated in a man aged 35 to 55 with primary liver carcinoma and hepatitis B virus infection. CDR3 sequence (DNA): TGTGCCACTACTGGACTAGCAGTTTATAAGTCCTACGAGCAGTACTTC. Protein sequence: CATTGLAVYKSYEQYF.